These 17 T cell receptor beta chains were sequenced from one sample in a study of blood T cell repertoires in COVID-19. This table comes from immunoSEQ multiplex PCR, and its TCRdb copy is limited to in-frame clones, with some not included. Counted here are more than 250,000 clones, 75% to 90% occurring once; the ten biggest clones make up about 9.1%. The sequencing sample was made of peripheral blood. These receptors were taken from a human donor in a cohort sampled during active COVID-19.

The chain has TRBV18 and TRBJ1-1; the D is unclear. The ends were cut back, 1 base at V and 0 bases at J, with 6 bases in the middle. The CDR3 consists of 14 residues. Germline CDR1 KGHSH, CDR2 LQKENI. CDR3 sequence reads: CASSPLQMNTEAFF. The CDR3 region has the DNA TGTGCCAGCTCACCACTCCAGATGAACACTGAAGCTTTCTTT. The whole variable domain, filled in from reference TRBV18 and TRBJ1-1, reads NAGVMQNPRHLVRRRGQEARLRCSPMKGHSHVYWYRQLPEEGLKFMVYLQKENIIDESGMPKERFSAEFPKEGPSILRIQQVVRGDSAAYFCASSPLQMNTEAFFGQGTRLTVV.

The chain combines TRBV27 with TRBJ1-2, with TRBD1 matching over 7 bases. The CDR3 runs 14 residues. The germline V gene encodes CDR1 MNHEY and CDR2 SMNVEV (reference sequence). The junction had 7 bases not matched to a gene; V was cut back by 7 bases and J by 2 bases. The CDR3 here is CASKRLQGNYGYTF. The CDR3 DNA sequence: TGTGCCAGCAAACGCTTACAGGGGAACTATGGCTACACCTTC.

This clone was seen only once. V usage is TRBV28 and J usage is TRBJ1-4, with TRBD1 matching 7 bases. The CDR3 spans 14 residues. CDR1 MDHEN and CDR2 SYDVKM come from the germline V gene. Germline trimming cut 6 bases from V and 7 bases from J; bases unmatched to any gene: 8. CDR3 sequence reads: CASRPGQWSEKLFF. CDR3 DNA sequence: TGTGCCAGCAGGCCGGGACAGTGGAGTGAAAAACTGTTTTTT.

The chain links TRBV2 to TRBJ2-7, with 7 bases matching TRBD2. The CDR3 runs to 14 residues. The V gene end was trimmed by 0 bases and the J gene end by 8 bases; junction bases not matched to a gene: 7. CDR1 is SNHLY, CDR2 FYNNEI, per germline. The CDR3 sequence: CASSEAATAGKQYF. For the CDR3, the DNA is TGTGCCAGCAGTGAAGCGGCTACAGCGGGGAAGCAGTACTTC.

The chain has TRBV18 and TRBJ2-3; 9 bases line up with TRBD2. In germline, CDR1 is KGHSH, CDR2 LQKENI. The CDR3 is 18 residues long. The J segment lost 2 bases and the V segment lost 1 base, leaving 10 bases of the junction unmatched. CDR3 DNA: TGTGCCAGCTCACCACTGTTAGCGGGAGAGGGGTACACAGATACGCAGTATTTT. It specifies CASSPLLAGEGYTDTQYF.

This chain uses TRBV5-1 with TRBJ2-7; 13 bases map to TRBD2. CDR1 and CDR2 (germline): SGHRS, YFSETQ. V shed 5 bases, J shed 0 bases, and the junction held 2 bases outside the gene matches. The CDR3 is 15 amino acids. The CDR3 nucleotides read TGCGCCAGCAGGACTAGCGGGGGGAGCTCCTACGAGCAGTACTTC. Translating it yields CASRTSGGSSYEQYF. Full variable domain (outside the CDR3, taken from reference TRBV5-1 and TRBJ2-7): KAGVTQTPRYLIKTRGQQVTLSCSPISGHRSVSWYQQTPGQGLQFLFEYFSETQRNKGNFPGRFSGRQFSNSRSEMNVSTLELGDSALYLCASRTSGGSSYEQYFGPGTRLTVT.

V gene TRBV7-6 combines with J gene TRBJ2-2; TRBD2 matches 7 bases. Germline trimming cut 1 base from V and 4 bases from J; bases unmatched to any gene: 0. Germline CDR1 and CDR2: SGHVS and FNYEAQ. The length of the CDR3 is 14 residues. The CDR3 protein is CASSLGGGTGELFF. The DNA for the CDR3 is TGTGCCAGCAGCTTAGGCGGGGGCACCGGGGAGCTGTTTTTT. Full variable domain (remainder filled in from reference TRBV7-6 and TRBJ2-2): GAGVSQSPRYKVTKRGQDVALRCDPISGHVSLYWYRQALGQGPEFLTYFNYEAQQDKSGLPNDRFSAERPEGSISTLTIQRTEQRDSAMYRCASSLGGGTGELFFGEGSRLTVL.

This CDR3 is CASSRRQSSYNEQFF. Written as DNA, the CDR3 is TGTGCCAGCTCTCGACGACAGAGCTCCTACAATGAGCAGTTCTTC. The rearrangement joins TRBV18 to TRBJ2-1; D may be TRBD1 (5 bases). The CDR3 sequence is 15 residues long. Per the germline V gene, CDR1 is KGHSH and CDR2 is LQKENI. V lost 6 bases and J lost 0, with 12 bases in between. The variable domain in full, with the rest retrieved from reference TRBV18 and TRBJ2-1, is NAGVMQNPRHLVRRRGQEARLRCSPMKGHSHVYWYRQLPEEGLKFMVYLQKENIIDESGMPKERFSAEFPKEGPSILRIQQVVRGDSAAYFCASSRRQSSYNEQFFGPGTRLTVL.

The J gene is TRBJ1-2, the V gene TRBV7-8; TRBD1 matches 8 bases. V shed 5 bases and J 3 bases; nucleotides not matched to a gene: 8. The CDR3 has 15 residues. Looked up from germline, CDR1 is SGHVS and CDR2 is FQNEAQ. The CDR3 DNA reads TGTGCCAGCAGCCTCTGGACAGGGATTGACTATGGCTACACCTTC. It encodes CASSLWTGIDYGYTF.

The gene calls are TRBV6-2 or TRBV6-3 and TRBJ2-5; possible D gene TRBD1, 6 bases. V lost 4 bases and J lost 2, with 14 bases in between. Looked up from germline, CDR1 is MNHEY and CDR2 is SVGEGT. CDR3 size: 15 residues. In DNA, the CDR3 is TGTGCCAGCAGTTCCCGGGACACAACACAAGAGACCCAGTACTTC. Its protein is CASSSRDTTQETQYF.

The chain links TRBV28 to TRBJ2-1; TRBD1 might be the D (6 bases). The length of the CDR3 is 13 residues. V dropped 8 bases and J dropped 9 bases, with 17 bases sitting between them. Germline lookup yields CDR1 MDHEN and CDR2 SYDVKM. The DNA for the CDR3 is TGTGCCAGCTTCACCAGGGGTGTTAGTGAGCAGTTCTTC. Its protein product is CASFTRGVSEQFF.

The chain carries TRBV28 and TRBJ1-2; D is possibly TRBD1 (6 bases). Trimming cost V 6 bases and J 5 bases, with 10 bases left between them. CDR3 length: 12 amino acids. Germline CDR1 is MDHEN and CDR2 is SYDVKM. CDR3 residues: CASSIQGYGYTF. The CDR3 DNA sequence: TGTGCCAGCAGCATACAGGGATATGGCTACACCTTC.

This chain links TRBV7-9 with TRBJ2-7; 8 nucleotides agree with TRBD2. Germline-derived CDR1 and CDR2 are SEHNR and FQNEAQ (reference sequence). V lost 1 base, J lost 4 bases, and 3 bases stayed unmatched. CDR3 size: 14 residues. In DNA, the CDR3 is TGTGCCAGCAGCTTAGGGCTAGCGGGTTACGAGCAGTACTTC. Encoded protein: CASSLGLAGYEQYF. The full variable domain, in which reference TRBV7-9 and TRBJ2-7 provide the parts outside the CDR3, is DTGVSQNPRHKITKRGQNVTFRCDPISEHNRLYWYRQTLGQGPEFLTYFQNEAQLEKSRLLSDRFSAERPKGSFSTLEIQRTEQGDSAMYLCASSLGLAGYEQYFGPGTRLTVT.

This chain connects TRBV3-1 (or the pseudogene TRBV3-2) to TRBJ2-5; D call uncertain. This CDR3 is built from 14 residues. Looked up from germline, CDR1 is LGHDT and CDR2 is YNNKEL (reference sequence). V shed 4 bases and J shed 0 bases, with 9 bases lying between them. CDR3 nucleotides: TGTGCCAGCAGCCTGACACCCTACCAAGAGACCCAGTACTTC. Encoded protein: CASSLTPYQETQYF.

This chain connects TRBV5-6 to TRBJ1-6, with 7 bases that match TRBD1. Germline assignment: CDR1 SGHDT and CDR2 YYEEEE. V lost 2 bases, J lost 7 bases, and 3 bases stayed unmatched. CDR3 length: 14 residues. The CDR3 protein is CASSFPGQNSPLHF. CDR3 coding DNA: TGTGCCAGCAGCTTCCCGGGACAGAATTCACCCCTCCACTTT.

The chain combines TRBV7-2 with TRBJ1-1, with D unclear. Trimming removed 0 bases from V and 0 bases from J, with 5 bases in between. Looked up from germline, CDR1 is SGHTA and CDR2 is FQGNSA. The CDR3 is 14 amino acids. The chain's CDR3 is CASSLATLNTEAFF. In DNA form, the CDR3 reads TGTGCCAGCAGCTTAGCCACTCTGAACACTGAAGCTTTCTTT.

V is TRBV5-4 and J is TRBJ2-5, with 8 bases identical to TRBD2. This CDR3 has 14 amino acids. The germline V gene encodes CDR1 SGHNT and CDR2 YYREEE (reference sequence). V shed 2 bases, J shed 4 bases, and the junction held 4 bases outside the gene matches. CDR3 coding DNA: TGTGCCAGCAGCTTAGGGACTAGTCGAGAGACCCAGTACTTC. The encoded protein is CASSLGTSRETQYF.